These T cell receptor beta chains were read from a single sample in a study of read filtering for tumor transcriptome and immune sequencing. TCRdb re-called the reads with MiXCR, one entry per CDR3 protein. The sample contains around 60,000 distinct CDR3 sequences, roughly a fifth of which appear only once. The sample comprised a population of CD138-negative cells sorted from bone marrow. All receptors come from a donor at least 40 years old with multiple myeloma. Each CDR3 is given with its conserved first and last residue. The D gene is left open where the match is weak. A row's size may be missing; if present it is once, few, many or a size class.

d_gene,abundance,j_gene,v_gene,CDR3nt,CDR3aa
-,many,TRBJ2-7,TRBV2,TGTGCCAGCAGTGTCGACAGAGAGCAGTACTTC,CASSVDREQYF
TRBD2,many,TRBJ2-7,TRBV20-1,TGCAGTGCTAGGGGACTAGCGGATAACTACGAGCAGTACTTC,CSARGLADNYEQYF
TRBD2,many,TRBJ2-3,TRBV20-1,TGCAGTGCTGTTAGCCCCCCACTAGCGCTCGGGGGAGATACGCAGTATTTT,CSAVSPPLALGGDTQYF
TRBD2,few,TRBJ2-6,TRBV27,TGTGCCAGCAGGGCAGCGGGATCTGGGGCCAACGTCCTGACTTTC,CASRAAGSGANVLTF
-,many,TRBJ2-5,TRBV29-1,TGCAGCGTTATCGAGTATGGAGAGACCCAGTACTTC,CSVIEYGETQYF
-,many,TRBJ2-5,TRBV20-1,TGCAGTGCTAGAGCCCCGGACAGATTCCAAGAGACCCAGTACTTC,CSARAPDRFQETQYF
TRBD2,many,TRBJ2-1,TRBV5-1,TGCGCCAGCAGCTTGCACACCGAACTAGCGGATGAGCAGTTCTTC,CASSLHTELADEQFF
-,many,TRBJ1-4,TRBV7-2,TGTGCCAGCAGCCCATTGGGGGGTTATGAAAAACTGTTTTTT,CASSPLGGYEKLFF
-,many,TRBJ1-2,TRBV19,TGTGCCAGTAGTATTGGGGATAACTATGGCTACACCTTC,CASSIGDNYGYTF
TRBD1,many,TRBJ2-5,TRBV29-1,TGCAGCGCCAAGACAGGGGCGGGAGAGACCCAGTACTTC,CSAKTGAGETQYF
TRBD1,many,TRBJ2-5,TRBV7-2,TGTGCCAGCAGCCGAGGGACAGTATGGACCCAGTACTTC,CASSRGTVWTQYF
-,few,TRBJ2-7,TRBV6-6,TGTGCCAGCAGTTACTCGGCGGTTATCTACGAGCAGTACTTC,CASSYSAVIYEQYF
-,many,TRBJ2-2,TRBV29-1,TGCAGCGTTGACAGGGGAAGCACCGGGGAGCTGTTTTTT,CSVDRGSTGELFF
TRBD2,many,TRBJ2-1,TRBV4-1,TGCGCCAGCAGCCAAACAAGCGGGAGTTTCGATGAGCAGTTCTTC,CASSQTSGSFDEQFF
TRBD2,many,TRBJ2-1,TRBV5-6,TGTGCCAGCAGCACAAGAAGGGTTGCACTAGCGGGAGGTCGGGAGCAGTTCTTC,CASSTRRVALAGGREQFF
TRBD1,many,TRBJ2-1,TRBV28,TGTGCCAGCAGTTCGGACAGGAGCGATGAGCAGTTCTTC,CASSSDRSDEQFF
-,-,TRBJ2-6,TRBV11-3,TGTGCCAGCAGCTTAGGGCAGGGAGGTCTCCACGTCCTGACTTTC,CASSLGQGGLHVLTF
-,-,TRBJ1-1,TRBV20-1,TGCAGTGCTAGCACGGACAATCACACTGAAGCTTTCTTT,CSASTDNHTEAFF
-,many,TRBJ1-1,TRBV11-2,TGTGCCTCCTCCCGGGGGGGCACTGAAGCTTTCTTT,CASSRGGTEAFF
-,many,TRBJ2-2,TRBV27,TGTGCCAGCAGTATCCTCACCGGGGAGCTGTTTTTT,CASSILTGELFF
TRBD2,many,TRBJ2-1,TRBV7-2,TGTGCCAGCAGCCCCGGGTCGCCTAGCGGGACAAATGAGCAGTTCTTC,CASSPGSPSGTNEQFF
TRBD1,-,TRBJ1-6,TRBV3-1,TGTGCCAGCAGCATAAGCGGGGACGGGACAGATTCACCCCTCCACTTT,CASSISGDGTDSPLHF
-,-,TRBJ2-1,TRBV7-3,TGTGCCAGCAGCTTAGGGGCGCGGGGATACAATGAGCAGTTCTTC,CASSLGARGYNEQFF
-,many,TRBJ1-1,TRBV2,TGTGCCAGCAGTGAAGAAATGAACACTGAAGCTTTCTTT,CASSEEMNTEAFF
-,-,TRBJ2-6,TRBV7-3,TGTGCCAGCAGCTTAGCCGCCCCCGGGGCCAACGTCCCGACTTTC,CASSLAAPGANVPTF
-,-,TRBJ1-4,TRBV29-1,TGCAGCGCCCAGGACCGTTCTCTAGGAAAACTGTTTTTT,CSAQDRSLGKLFF
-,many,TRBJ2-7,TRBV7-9,TGTGCCAACCTCGGACAGAGAGGCCCCTACGAGCAGTACTTC,CANLGQRGPYEQYF
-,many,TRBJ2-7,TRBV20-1,TGCAGTGCCCCGCACAGGGCCTACACCTACGAGCAGTACTTC,CSAPHRAYTYEQYF
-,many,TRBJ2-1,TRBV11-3,TGTGCCAGCAGCTCGACTAGTTTCTCTGAGCAGTTCTTC,CASSSTSFSEQFF
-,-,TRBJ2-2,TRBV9,TGTGTCAGCAGCCTACAGACAGTTAAGGGAGCCGGGGAGCTGTTTTTT,CVSSLQTVKGAGELFF